The 15 T cell receptor beta chains given below trace back to one sample, sequenced in a study of cytomegalovirus exposure and HLA in healthy donors. Use of 60 Vbeta and 13 Jbeta primers characterized the PCR. The assay was immunoSEQ multiplex PCR, and TCRdb's table has in-frame clones only and misses some. The data show around 280,000 clones, with approximately 90% seen just once and 2% to 3% held by the top ten. The sequenced sample was PBMCs. Every receptor here comes from a woman between 18 and 29 years old in good health and CMV-seronegative.

CDR3 sequence (DNA): TGTGCCAGCAGTGAAGGCTCACCCCCCCGGCGGGCGCCCCAGCATTTT. This gives the protein CASSEGSPPRRAPQHF. The rearrangement links TRBV6-1 to TRBJ1-5; D not certain. Germline V gives CDR1 MNHNS, CDR2 SASEGT. V was cut by 1 base and J by 9 bases, with 19 bases left in between. The CDR3 extends over 16 amino acids.

The chain employs TRBV14 and TRBJ2-5; D possibly corresponds to TRBD1 (5 bases). Per the germline V gene, CDR1 is SGHDN and CDR2 is FVKESK. CDR3 length equals 13 residues. The V end was cut by 4 bases, the J end by 12 bases, with 18 bases between. The CDR3 loop is CASSPTGWTSEYF. The DNA for the CDR3 is TGTGCCAGCAGCCCCACCGGATGGACATCGGAGTACTTC.

This chain connects TRBV5-1 to TRBJ2-5; D perhaps matches TRBD2 (6 bases). This CDR3 spans 14 amino acids. Germline CDR1 reads SGHRS; CDR2 reads YFSETQ. V was clipped by 2 bases and J by 1 base, with 9 bases between them. CDR3 DNA: TGCGCCAGCAGCTTTAGCGGCTCCCAAGAGACCCAGTACTTC. Its protein product is CASSFSGSQETQYF.

V is TRBV6-1 and J is TRBJ2-5; 8 bases agree with TRBD2. The CDR3 extends over 13 amino acids. Germline V lookup: CDR1 MNHNS, CDR2 SASEGT. Trimming at V came to 8 bases and at J to 8 bases, leaving 10 bases not matched to a gene. The CDR3 reads CASGEGLDVTQYF. CDR3 bases: TGTGCCAGCGGGGAGGGACTAGATGTCACCCAGTACTTC.

The chain joins TRBV29-1 to TRBJ1-1; possibly TRBD1 for D (5 bases). Trimming took 4 bases from V and 8 from J, leaving 14 bases between them. Germline V lookup: CDR1 SQVTM, CDR2 ANQGSEA. The CDR3 sequence is 12 residues long. CDR3 bases: TGCAGCGTTGCGGGACTACAGGCCGAAGCTTTCTTT. Its translation is CSVAGLQAEAFF.

This chain uses TRBV19 with TRBJ1-5; D unresolved. Germline V gives CDR1 LNHDA, CDR2 SQIVND (reference sequence). Trimming pared 5 bases from V and 7 bases from J, leaving 9 bases between. This CDR3 spans 12 amino acids. The CDR3 loop is CASSYGGQPQHF. The CDR3 DNA is TGTGCCAGTAGTTACGGAGGCCAGCCCCAGCATTTT.

This chain connects TRBV14 to TRBJ2-7, with D possibly being TRBD1 (5 bases). This CDR3 has 14 residues. The ends were cut back, 1 base at V and 2 bases at J, with 9 bases in the middle. The germline V gene has CDR1 SGHDN and CDR2 FVKESK. The chain's CDR3 is CASSQAQGPYEQYF. The CDR3 DNA reads TGTGCCAGCAGCCAAGCGCAGGGCCCCTACGAGCAGTACTTC.

The chain is built from TRBV7-3 and TRBJ2-3; no clear D. Trimming took off 4 bases at V and 0 bases at J, with 5 bases between the two ends. The germline CDR1 and CDR2 sequences are SGHTA and FQGTGA. The CDR3 spans 13 residues. CDR3 residues: CASSSLSTDTQYF. For the CDR3, the DNA is TGTGCCAGCAGCTCCCTCAGCACAGATACGCAGTATTTT.

This sequence joins TRBV9 and TRBJ1-1; D gene unclear. CDR1 and CDR2 from the germline V gene are SGDLS and YYNGEE. The CDR3 totals 15 residues. Trimming cost V 0 bases and J 0 bases, with 9 bases left between them. DNA for the CDR3: TGTGCCAGCAGCGTAGGCGGGGAGATGAACACTGAAGCTTTCTTT. This translates into CASSVGGEMNTEAFF.

The gene calls are TRBV30 and TRBJ2-5, with 8 bases aligning to TRBD2. The J call may be mistaken, given a closer DNA end match to TRBJ2-7. The CDR3 consists of 12 residues. Germline CDR1 is GTSNPN and CDR2 is SVGIG (reference sequence). The CDR3 DNA sequence: TGTGCCTGGGCGGGGGGAGCCTACGAGCAGTACTTC. Translated: CAWAGGAYEQYF.

The genes are TRBV9 and TRBJ2-1; D is unclear. Per the germline V gene, CDR1 is SGDLS and CDR2 is YYNGEE. V was trimmed by 3 bases and J by 5 bases, leaving 6 bases between them. The CDR3 extends over 12 amino acids. The CDR3, as DNA: TGTGCCAGCAGCGGGGCAGACAATGAGCAGTTCTTC. Residues: CASSGADNEQFF.

The chain employs TRBV9 and TRBJ2-3, with 7 bases fitting TRBD2. The germline V gene has CDR1 SGDLS and CDR2 YYNGEE. The CDR3 is 14 amino acids. The J segment lost 1 base and the V segment lost 3 bases, leaving 2 bases of the junction unmatched. The CDR3 sequence: CASSAAGGTDTQYF. Here the CDR3 DNA reads TGTGCCAGCAGCGCGGCGGGGGGCACAGATACGCAGTATTTT.

The chain has TRBV6-5 and TRBJ1-2; D is possibly TRBD1 (5 bases). V dropped 7 bases and J dropped 6 bases, with 15 bases sitting between them. The CDR3 is 13 amino acids. Germline assignment: CDR1 MNHEY and CDR2 SVGAGI. The CDR3 here is CASTRSGMDGYTF. In DNA form, the CDR3 reads TGTGCCAGCACCCGCTCAGGGATGGATGGCTACACCTTC.

This clone was seen once. V usage is TRBV27 and J usage is TRBJ1-2; 11 positions agree with TRBD1. CDR1 is MNHEY, CDR2 SMNVEV, per germline (reference sequence). The V and J ends lost 6 bases and 8 bases, in that order; junction bases with no gene match: 8. The CDR3 spans 14 residues. Written as DNA, the CDR3 is TGTGCCAGCAGCCCCGGGACAGGGGGTACGGGCTACACCTTC. Protein: CASSPGTGGTGYTF.

The chain links TRBV19 to TRBJ1-3; D unresolved. V shed 9 bases and J shed 2 bases, with 11 bases lying between them. The germline gives CDR1 LNHDA, CDR2 SQIVND (reference sequence). This CDR3 is built from 13 residues. The CDR3 loop reads CASRREAGNTIYF. CDR3 in DNA: TGTGCCAGCCGGCGGGAAGCTGGAAACACCATATATTTT.